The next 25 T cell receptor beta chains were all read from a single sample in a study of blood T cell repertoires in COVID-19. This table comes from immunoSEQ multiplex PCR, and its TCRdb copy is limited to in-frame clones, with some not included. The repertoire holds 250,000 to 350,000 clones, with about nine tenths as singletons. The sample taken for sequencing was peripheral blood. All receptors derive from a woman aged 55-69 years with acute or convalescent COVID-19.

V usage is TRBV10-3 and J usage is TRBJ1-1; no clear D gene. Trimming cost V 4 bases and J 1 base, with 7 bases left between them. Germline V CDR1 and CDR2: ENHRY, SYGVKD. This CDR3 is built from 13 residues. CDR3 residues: CAISGHANTEAFF. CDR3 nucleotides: TGTGCCATCAGTGGACACGCGAACACTGAAGCTTTCTTT.

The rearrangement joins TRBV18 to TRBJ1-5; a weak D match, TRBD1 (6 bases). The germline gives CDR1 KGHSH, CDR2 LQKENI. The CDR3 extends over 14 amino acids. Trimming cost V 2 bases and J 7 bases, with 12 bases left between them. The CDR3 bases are TGTGCCAGCTCACCAGCGGGGGCTAGGCAGCCCCAGCATTTT. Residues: CASSPAGARQPQHF.

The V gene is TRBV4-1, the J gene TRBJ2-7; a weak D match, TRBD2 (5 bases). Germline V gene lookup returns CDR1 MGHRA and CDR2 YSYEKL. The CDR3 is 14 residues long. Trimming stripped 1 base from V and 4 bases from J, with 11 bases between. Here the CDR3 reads CASSQGWGVYEQYF. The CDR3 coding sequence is TGCGCCAGCAGCCAAGGGTGGGGAGTTTACGAGCAGTACTTC.

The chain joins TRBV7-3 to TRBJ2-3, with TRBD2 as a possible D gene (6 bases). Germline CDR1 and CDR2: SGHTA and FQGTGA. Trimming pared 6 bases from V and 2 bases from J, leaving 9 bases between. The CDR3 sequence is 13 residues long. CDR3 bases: TGTGCCAGCAGAAAGGGACTCACAGATACGCAGTATTTT. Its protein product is CASRKGLTDTQYF.

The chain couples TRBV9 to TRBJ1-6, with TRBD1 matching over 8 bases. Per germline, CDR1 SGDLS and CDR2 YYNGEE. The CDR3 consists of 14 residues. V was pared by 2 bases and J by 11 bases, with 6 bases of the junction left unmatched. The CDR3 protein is CASSVGQGMTPLHF. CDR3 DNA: TGTGCCAGCAGCGTCGGACAGGGAATGACACCCCTCCACTTT.

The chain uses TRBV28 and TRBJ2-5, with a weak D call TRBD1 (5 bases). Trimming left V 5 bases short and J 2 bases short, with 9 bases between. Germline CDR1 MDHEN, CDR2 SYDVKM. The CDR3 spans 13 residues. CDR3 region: CASSKGDQETQYF. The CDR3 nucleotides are TGTGCCAGCAGTAAAGGGGATCAAGAGACCCAGTACTTC.

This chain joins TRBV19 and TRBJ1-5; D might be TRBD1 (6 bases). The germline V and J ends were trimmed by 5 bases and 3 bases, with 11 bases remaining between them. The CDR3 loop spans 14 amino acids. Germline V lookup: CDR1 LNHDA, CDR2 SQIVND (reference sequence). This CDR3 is CASSVTGNNQPQHF. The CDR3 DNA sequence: TGTGCCAGTAGTGTTACAGGGAACAATCAGCCCCAGCATTTT.

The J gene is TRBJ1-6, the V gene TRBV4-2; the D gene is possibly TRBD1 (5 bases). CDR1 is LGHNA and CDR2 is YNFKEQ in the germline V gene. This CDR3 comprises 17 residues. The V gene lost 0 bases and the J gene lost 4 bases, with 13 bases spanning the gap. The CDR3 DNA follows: TGTGCCAGCAGCCAAGATCGGCCAGGGCTGTATAATTCACCCCTCCACTTT. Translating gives CASSQDRPGLYNSPLHF.

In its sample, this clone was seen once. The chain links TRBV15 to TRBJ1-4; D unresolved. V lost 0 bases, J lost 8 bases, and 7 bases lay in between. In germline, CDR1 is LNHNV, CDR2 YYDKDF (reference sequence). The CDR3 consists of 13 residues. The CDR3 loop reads CATSRDGGEKLFF. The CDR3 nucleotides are TGTGCCACCAGCAGAGATGGCGGGGAAAAACTGTTTTTT. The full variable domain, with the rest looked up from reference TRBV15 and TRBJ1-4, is DAMVIQNPRYQVTQFGKPVTLSCSQTLNHNVMYWYQQKSSQAPKLLFHYYDKDFNNEADTPDNFQSRRPNTSFCFLDIRSPGLGDTAMYLCATSRDGGEKLFFGSGTQLSVL.

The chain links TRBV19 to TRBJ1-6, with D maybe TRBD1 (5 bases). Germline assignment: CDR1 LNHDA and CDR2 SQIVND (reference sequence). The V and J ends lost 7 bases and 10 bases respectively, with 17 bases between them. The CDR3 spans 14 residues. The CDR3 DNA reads TGTGCCAGTAAAGAAAACCCAAGGGGATCACCCCTCCACTTT. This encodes CASKENPRGSPLHF.

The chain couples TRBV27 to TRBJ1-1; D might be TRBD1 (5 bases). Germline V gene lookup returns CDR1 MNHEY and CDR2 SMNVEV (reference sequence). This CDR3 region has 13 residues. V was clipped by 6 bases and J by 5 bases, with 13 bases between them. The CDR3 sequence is CASSRWGLTEAFF. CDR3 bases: TGTGCCAGCAGCCGCTGGGGCCTGACTGAAGCTTTCTTT.

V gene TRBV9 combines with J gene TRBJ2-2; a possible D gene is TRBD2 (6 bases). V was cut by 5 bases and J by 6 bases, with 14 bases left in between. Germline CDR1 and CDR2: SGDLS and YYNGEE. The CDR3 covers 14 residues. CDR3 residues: CASRRDPRAGELFF. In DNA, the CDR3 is TGTGCCAGCAGGCGGGACCCCCGAGCCGGGGAGCTGTTTTTT.

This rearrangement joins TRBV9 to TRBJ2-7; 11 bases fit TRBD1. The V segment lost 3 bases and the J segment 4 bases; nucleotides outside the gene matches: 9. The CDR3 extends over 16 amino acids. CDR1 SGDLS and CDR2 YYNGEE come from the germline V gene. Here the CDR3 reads CASSAGRTGGAYEQYF. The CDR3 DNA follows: TGTGCCAGCAGCGCGGGACGGACAGGGGGCGCGTACGAGCAGTACTTC.

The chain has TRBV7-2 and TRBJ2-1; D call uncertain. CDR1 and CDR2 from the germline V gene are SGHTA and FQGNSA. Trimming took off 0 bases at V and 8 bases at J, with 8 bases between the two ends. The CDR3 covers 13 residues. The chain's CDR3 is CASSLAREDEQFF. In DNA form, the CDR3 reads TGTGCCAGCAGCTTAGCCCGAGAGGATGAGCAGTTCTTC.

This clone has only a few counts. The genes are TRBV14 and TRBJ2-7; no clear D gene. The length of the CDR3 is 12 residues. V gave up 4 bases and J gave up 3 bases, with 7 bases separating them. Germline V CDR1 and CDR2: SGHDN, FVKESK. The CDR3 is CASSLHHYEQYF. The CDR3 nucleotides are TGTGCCAGCAGCCTACACCACTACGAGCAGTACTTC. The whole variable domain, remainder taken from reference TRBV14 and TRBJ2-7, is EAGVTQFPSHSVIEKGQTVTLRCDPISGHDNLYWYRRVMGKEIKFLLHFVKESKQDESGMPNNRFLAERTGGTYSTLKVQPAELEDSGVYFCASSLHHYEQYFGPGTRLTVT.

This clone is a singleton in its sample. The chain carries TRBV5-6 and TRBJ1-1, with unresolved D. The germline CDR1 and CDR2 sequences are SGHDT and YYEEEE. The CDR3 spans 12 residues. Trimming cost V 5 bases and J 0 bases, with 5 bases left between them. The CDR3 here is CASSRVNTEAFF. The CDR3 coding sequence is TGTGCCAGCAGTCGGGTGAACACTGAAGCTTTCTTT.

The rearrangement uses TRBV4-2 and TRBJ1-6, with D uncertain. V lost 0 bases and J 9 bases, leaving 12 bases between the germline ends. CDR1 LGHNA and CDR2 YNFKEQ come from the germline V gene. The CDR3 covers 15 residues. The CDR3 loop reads CASSQDQDISSPLHF. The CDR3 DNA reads TGTGCCAGCAGCCAAGATCAAGATATCAGTTCACCCCTCCACTTT.

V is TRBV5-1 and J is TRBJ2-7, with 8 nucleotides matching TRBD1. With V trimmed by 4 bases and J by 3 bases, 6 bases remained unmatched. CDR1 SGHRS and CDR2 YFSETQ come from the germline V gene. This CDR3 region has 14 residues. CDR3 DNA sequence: TGCGCCAGCAGCCGGGGACAGGAGGGCTACGAGCAGTACTTC. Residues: CASSRGQEGYEQYF.

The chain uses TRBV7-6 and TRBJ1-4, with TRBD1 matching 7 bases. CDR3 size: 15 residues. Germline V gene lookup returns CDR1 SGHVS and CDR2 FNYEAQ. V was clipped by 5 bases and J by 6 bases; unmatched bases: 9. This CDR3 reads CASSPSQGRYEKLFF. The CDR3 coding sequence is TGTGCCAGCAGCCCGTCACAGGGGCGGTATGAAAAACTGTTTTTT.

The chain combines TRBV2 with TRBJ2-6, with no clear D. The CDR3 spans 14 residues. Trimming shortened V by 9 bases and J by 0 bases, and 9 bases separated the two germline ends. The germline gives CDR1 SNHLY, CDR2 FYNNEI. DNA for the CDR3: TGTGCCAGGGAAGCGTCCTCTGGGGCCAACGTCCTGACTTTC. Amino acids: CAREASSGANVLTF.

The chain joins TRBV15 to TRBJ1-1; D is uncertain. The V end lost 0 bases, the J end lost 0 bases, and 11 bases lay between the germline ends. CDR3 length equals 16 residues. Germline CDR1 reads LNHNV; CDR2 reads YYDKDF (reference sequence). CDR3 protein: CATSRDNTELNTEAFF. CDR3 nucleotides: TGTGCCACCAGCAGAGATAACACAGAATTGAACACTGAAGCTTTCTTT.

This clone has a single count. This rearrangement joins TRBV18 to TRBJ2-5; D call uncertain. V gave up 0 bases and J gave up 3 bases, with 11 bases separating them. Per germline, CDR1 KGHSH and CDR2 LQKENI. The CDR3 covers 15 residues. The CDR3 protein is CASSPPARLEETQYF. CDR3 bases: TGTGCCAGCTCACCACCGGCGAGACTCGAAGAGACCCAGTACTTC.

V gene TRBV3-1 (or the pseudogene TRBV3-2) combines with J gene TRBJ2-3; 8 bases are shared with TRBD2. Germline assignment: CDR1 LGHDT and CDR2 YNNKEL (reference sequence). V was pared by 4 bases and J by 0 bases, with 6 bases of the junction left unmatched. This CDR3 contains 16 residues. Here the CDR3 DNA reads TGTGCCAGCAGCCCGGGGGGGAGATCTAGCACAGATACGCAGTATTTT. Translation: CASSPGGRSSTDTQYF.

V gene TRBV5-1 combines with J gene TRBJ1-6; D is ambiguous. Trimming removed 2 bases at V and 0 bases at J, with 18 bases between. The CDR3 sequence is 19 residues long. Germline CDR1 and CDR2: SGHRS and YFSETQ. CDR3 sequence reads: CASSFGQAREGSYNSPLHF. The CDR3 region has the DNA TGCGCCAGCAGCTTTGGCCAGGCCCGGGAAGGCTCCTATAATTCACCCCTCCACTTT.

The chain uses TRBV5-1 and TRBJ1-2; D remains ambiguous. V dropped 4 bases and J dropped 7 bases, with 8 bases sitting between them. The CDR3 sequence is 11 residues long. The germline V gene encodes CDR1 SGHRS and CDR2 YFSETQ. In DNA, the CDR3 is TGCGCCAGCAGCGATCAGGTTGGCTACACCTTC. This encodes CASSDQVGYTF.